This T cell receptor (beta chain) comes out of a study of T cell responses to AZD1222 COVID-19 vaccine. Second doses at about 4 or about 12 weeks were pooled. This CDR3 is built from 13 residues. Trimming removed 6 bases at V and 5 bases at J, with 13 bases between. The germline V gene encodes CDR1 SNHLY and CDR2 FYNNEI. Using immunoSEQ multiplex PCR, the repertoire was profiled, and TCRdb retains in-frame clones only, with some absent. The data contain 90,000 or so clones, roughly 90% of them seen just once; the ten biggest clones take up approximately 5.3%. This specimen consisted of peripheral blood, obtained 28 days after the second AZD1222 dose. The clonotype was recovered from an adult who received the AZD1222 COVID-19 vaccine. This chain joins TRBV2 and TRBJ2-5; perhaps D is TRBD1 or TRBD2 (5 bases each). The CDR3 loop is CASRRGVGETQYF. Written as DNA, the CDR3 is TGTGCCAGCAGGAGGGGTGTGGGGGAGACCCAGTACTTC.